Listed here is a single T cell receptor (beta chain). Its antigen is not yet known. It has no much larger one-base neighbor in the sample; base qualities were not kept. The sample originates from a study of T-cell reconstitution after alpha-beta-depleted transplantation in children (dated by TCRdb to between 2015 and 2016). Some background on the complete study: Using TCR repertoire profiling, the study followed T-cell immune reconstitution in a quantitative way in children after TCRalphabeta/CD19-depleted allogeneic hematopoietic cell transplantation. The investigation overall reported the following: In some patients, the high TCRbeta diversity seen at day 60 was put down to recipient T cells and intrathymic progenitors that had survived conditioning. About two months after transplant, the apparently early recovery of alphabetaT-cell counts reportedly depended on just several hundred clones that had expanded rapidly and came from non-depleted graft cells. The frequencies of hyperexpanded clones fell over the following months, and after one year, T-cell counts and TCRbeta diversity were mostly attributed to newly produced T cells.

Preparation of the library involved PCR. Reads for this sample came from an Illumina HiSeq 2500. TCR library preparation used molecular barcoding, with unique molecular identifiers applied to normalize quantification of the TCRbeta repertoire. TCRdb trimmed public reads at Q25 via fastp, called clones via MiXCR and kept in-frame beta chains. Rows are combined by CDR3 protein, so each entry shows the most common genes and DNA. In this sample the table shows a few hundred thousand distinct CDR3 sequences, around 13% of which occur a single time. In total, the top ten clones hold about 2.2% of the sample. Reading from cysteine to phenylalanine, the CDR3 counts 18 amino acids. CDR3 DNA is the only sequence kept; it has 54 bases, read in frame from the first base. The germline V gene (reference sequence) yields DFQATT for CDR1 and SNEGSKA for CDR2. Relative to germline, V is missing 4 bases and J is missing 2 bases, with 12 bases of the junction outside any gene match.

The treatment or condition label corresponds to: allogeneic hematopoietic cell transplantation with graft depleted of TCRalphabeta T cells and CD19 B cells. Transplant recipients were children who received TCRalphabeta/CD19-depleted allogeneic hematopoietic cell grafts. Source: PBMCs, mostly from graft donor cells, taken 360 days after TCRalphabeta/CD19-depleted stem cell transplant. The chain was built from TRBV20-1 and TRBJ2-5, and TRBD2 aligns with 14 junction nucleotides. This TCR derives from a male patient between 5 and 17 years old who had a stem cell transplant for acute myeloid leukemia, so the T cells may come from the graft donor. The DNA sequence reads TGCAGTGCTACCCCGGGACTAGCGGGAGCGGTAAATCAAGAGACCCAGTACTTC. Its amino acids are CSATPGLAGAVNQETQYF.